Below, 27 T cell receptor beta chains from the same sample are listed, as sequenced in a study of blood T cell repertoires in COVID-19. The protocol was immunoSEQ multiplex PCR, while the TCRdb copy is restricted to in-frame clones and leaves out a portion. The table lists about 180,000 clones, around 77% of them singletons. Material for sequencing was peripheral blood. These receptors were taken from a man in his 70s with active or convalescent COVID-19.

This chain uses TRBV11-2 with TRBJ1-5; no clear D gene. The length of the CDR3 is 15 residues. Germline V lookup: CDR1 SGHAT, CDR2 FQNNGV. V shed 5 bases and J shed 0 bases, with 11 bases lying between them. CDR3 bases: TGTGCCAGCAGCCGTGACCCGGGTAGCAATCAGCCCCAGCATTTT. The encoded protein is CASSRDPGSNQPQHF.

The J gene is TRBJ2-7, the V gene TRBV7-2; 7 bases agree with TRBD2. This CDR3 has 16 residues. The junction had 11 bases not matched to a gene; V was cut back by 5 bases and J by 1 base. In germline, CDR1 is SGHTA, CDR2 FQGNSA. In DNA form, the CDR3 reads TGTGCCAGCAGCAAACTAGCGCTCGCGCTTTCCTACGAGCAGTACTTC. This codes for CASSKLALALSYEQYF.

The V gene is TRBV6-5, the J gene TRBJ2-7; perhaps TRBD2 as D (5 bases). Trimming took 0 bases from V and 7 from J, leaving 10 bases between them. The germline V gene encodes CDR1 MNHEY and CDR2 SVGAGI. CDR3 length equals 13 residues. The CDR3 is CASSYSERGEQYF. Written as DNA, the CDR3 is TGTGCCAGCAGTTACTCTGAGCGCGGGGAGCAGTACTTC.

V gene TRBV4-3 combines with J gene TRBJ1-2; TRBD1 aligns across 8 bases. From germline, CDR1 is LGHNA and CDR2 YSLEER. This CDR3 contains 16 residues. Unmatched junction bases numbered 14, after V lost 4 bases and J lost 7 bases. CDR3 nucleotide sequence: TGCGCCAGCAGCCCCTACTCCCAGGGGGCTAAGGTTGGCTACACCTTC. Its protein is CASSPYSQGAKVGYTF.

The V gene is TRBV3-1 (or the pseudogene TRBV3-2), the J gene TRBJ1-1; 10 nucleotides line up with TRBD1. This CDR3 region has 15 residues. Germline assignment: CDR1 LGHDT and CDR2 YNNKEL (reference sequence). The V and J ends lost 3 bases and 4 bases, in that order; junction bases with no gene match: 5. This chain's CDR3 is CASSQGTGVFTEAFF. The DNA for the CDR3 is TGTGCCAGCAGCCAGGGGACAGGGGTTTTCACTGAAGCTTTCTTT.

The chain links TRBV6-5 to TRBJ1-3; D is ambiguous. Germline CDR1 reads MNHEY; CDR2 reads SVGAGI. The V end lost 2 bases, the J end lost 0 bases, and 5 bases lay between the germline ends. This CDR3 has 14 residues. The DNA for the CDR3 is TGTGCCAGCAGTTACGAGAGCTCTGGAAACACCATATATTTT. It is translated as CASSYESSGNTIYF.

The V call is TRBV5-6, the J call TRBJ1-5, with D uncertain. Per germline, CDR1 SGHDT and CDR2 YYEEEE. The CDR3 runs to 14 residues. With 4 bases removed from V and 1 base from J, the gap between germline ends came to 9 bases. The CDR3 protein is CASSHPGSNQPQHF. The CDR3 DNA sequence: TGTGCCAGCAGCCACCCTGGCAGCAATCAGCCCCAGCATTTT.

This clone has only a few counts. The CDR3 region has the DNA TGTGCCAGCAGCCTTGAGTTTGCAAAACTGTTTTTT. Amino acids: CASSLEFAKLFF. The gene calls are TRBV7-9 and TRBJ1-4; D is unresolved. The CDR3 sequence is 12 residues long. V was pared by 5 bases and J by 10 bases, with 11 bases between. Per germline, CDR1 SEHNR and CDR2 FQNEAQ (reference sequence).

The rearrangement joins TRBV11-2 to TRBJ2-3; the match to TRBD1 covers 7 bases. Germline V gene lookup returns CDR1 SGHAT and CDR2 FQNNGV. Trimming at V came to 0 bases and at J to 5 bases, leaving 5 bases not matched to a gene. The CDR3 sequence is 15 residues long. The CDR3 sequence is CASSLDPRQGDTQYF. CDR3 nucleotides: TGTGCCAGCAGCTTAGACCCCCGACAGGGAGATACGCAGTATTTT.

The gene calls are TRBV29-1 and TRBJ1-4, with 11 bases that match TRBD1. The V and J ends lost 7 bases and 7 bases, in that order; junction bases with no gene match: 5. The CDR3 consists of 13 residues. From germline, CDR1 is SQVTM and CDR2 ANQGSEA. CDR3 sequence (DNA): TGCAGCGCCTCCGGGACAGGGGGTGAAAAACTGTTTTTT. This encodes CSASGTGGEKLFF. The complete variable domain, with remaining parts taken from reference TRBV29-1 and TRBJ1-4, reads SAVISQKPSRDICQRGTSLTIQCQVDSQVTMMFWYRQQPGQSLTLIATANQGSEATYESGFVIDKFPISRPNLTFSTLTVSNMSPEDSSIYLCSASGTGGEKLFFGSGTQLSVL.

The V gene is TRBV28, the J gene TRBJ1-1; 7 positions agree with TRBD1. After removal of 6 bases from V and 11 bases from J, the junction contained 15 bases not matched to a gene. This CDR3 comprises 14 residues. From germline, CDR1 is MDHEN and CDR2 SYDVKM. Here the CDR3 DNA reads TGTGCCAGCAGCTCTGGGACAGATGTACTGCGGGCTTTCTTT. Protein: CASSSGTDVLRAFF.

The chain employs TRBV4-1 and TRBJ1-2; a possible D gene is TRBD1 (6 bases). The CDR3 runs to 18 residues. Germline V gene lookup returns CDR1 MGHRA and CDR2 YSYEKL. V was trimmed by 1 base and J by 1 base, leaving 19 bases between them. CDR3 protein: CASSQGVPPRGDNYGYTF. CDR3 nucleotide sequence: TGCGCCAGCAGCCAAGGCGTCCCTCCCAGGGGTGATAACTATGGCTACACCTTC.

The chain is built from TRBV2 and TRBJ1-1, with 7 bases fitting TRBD1. The V and J ends lost 0 bases and 9 bases, in that order; junction bases with no gene match: 7. Germline CDR1 reads SNHLY; CDR2 reads FYNNEI. This CDR3 contains 14 residues. CDR3 sequence (DNA): TGTGCCAGCAGTGAAGCGACAGGGTCAGGGAAAGCTTTCTTT. It yields the protein CASSEATGSGKAFF.

The chain couples TRBV4-3 to TRBJ2-3; D uncertain. V gave up 0 bases and J gave up 4 bases, with 14 bases separating them. There are 16 residues in the CDR3. Germline V gene sequence: CDR1 LGHNA, CDR2 YSLEER. CDR3 coding DNA: TGCGCCAGCAGCCAAGATTTGGCAGGTGTCGCAGATACGCAGTATTTT. This encodes CASSQDLAGVADTQYF.

The chain employs TRBV6-6 and TRBJ1-1; 8 positions match TRBD1. The CDR3 spans 15 residues. Germline CDR1 is MNHNY and CDR2 is SVGAGI (reference sequence). V shed 4 bases and J 9 bases; nucleotides not matched to a gene: 13. The CDR3 loop is CASSSQRTGIMKAFF. CDR3 in DNA: TGTGCCAGCAGTTCCCAACGGACAGGGATCATGAAAGCTTTCTTT.

This CDR3 is CASSPQSLAGGWKTQYF. As DNA, the CDR3 is TGTGCCAGCAGTCCCCAATCGCTAGCGGGAGGATGGAAGACCCAGTACTTC. V gene TRBV6-6 combines with J gene TRBJ2-5; 11 bases agree with TRBD2. V was pared by 5 bases and J by 6 bases, with 14 bases of the junction left unmatched. Germline V gives CDR1 MNHNY, CDR2 SVGAGI (reference sequence). The CDR3 extends over 17 amino acids.

CDR3 amino acids: CASSEALRTGEQYF. The CDR3 region has the DNA TGTGCCAGCAGTGAAGCTTTACGGACTGGCGAGCAGTACTTC. The rearrangement uses TRBV6-1 and TRBJ2-7; D is possibly TRBD2 (5 bases). The germline V gene has CDR1 MNHNS and CDR2 SASEGT. The CDR3 consists of 14 residues. V was trimmed by 0 bases and J by 6 bases, leaving 12 bases between them.

This chain joins TRBV6-5 and TRBJ1-1; 8 nucleotides agree with TRBD1. The CDR3 has 12 amino acids. Germline CDR1 and CDR2: MNHEY and SVGAGI. Germline trimming cut 6 bases from V and 6 bases from J; bases unmatched to any gene: 3. Here the CDR3 reads CASRDRGPEAFF. CDR3 nucleotide sequence: TGTGCCAGCAGAGACAGGGGCCCTGAAGCTTTCTTT.

The chain combines TRBV28 with TRBJ2-5; TRBD2 matches 7 bases. Germline CDR1 is MDHEN and CDR2 is SYDVKM. Germline trimming cut 10 bases from V and 5 bases from J; bases unmatched to any gene: 7. The CDR3 contains 12 residues. The CDR3 is CAIGRASETQYF. As DNA, the CDR3 is TGTGCCATAGGGAGGGCCTCGGAGACCCAGTACTTC.

The table lists this clone with a few counts. The genes are TRBV27 and TRBJ2-1; the match to TRBD2 covers 14 bases. The germline V gene encodes CDR1 MNHEY and CDR2 SMNVEV (reference sequence). This CDR3 has 14 amino acids. The V segment lost 4 bases and the J segment 9 bases; nucleotides outside the gene matches: 2. CDR3 amino acids: CASSSGTSGGEQFF. CDR3 nucleotide sequence: TGTGCCAGCAGTTCCGGGACTAGCGGGGGTGAGCAGTTCTTC.

The chain combines TRBV18 with TRBJ1-3; 7 nucleotides line up with TRBD1. CDR1 and CDR2 (germline): KGHSH, LQKENI. V was clipped by 4 bases and J by 4 bases; unmatched bases: 7. This CDR3 has 15 residues. The CDR3 loop is CASSRDRETGNTIYF. The CDR3 DNA is TGTGCCAGCTCACGAGACAGGGAAACCGGAAACACCATATATTTT.

The chain joins TRBV10-3 to TRBJ1-2; D is unclear. The germline V gene has CDR1 ENHRY and CDR2 SYGVKD. The V and J ends lost 0 bases and 0 bases respectively, with 8 bases between them. This CDR3 has 15 amino acids. CDR3 protein: CAISESPTTNYGYTF. The CDR3, as DNA: TGTGCCATCAGTGAGTCCCCGACAACTAACTATGGCTACACCTTC.

This clone was counted only a few times. The chain joins TRBV5-1 to TRBJ2-3; D perhaps matches TRBD1 (6 bases). This CDR3 comprises 16 residues. In germline, CDR1 is SGHRS, CDR2 YFSETQ. The V and J ends lost 0 bases and 0 bases respectively, with 11 bases between them. Written as DNA, the CDR3 is TGCGCCAGCAGCTTGGTTGGCAGGGGCAGCACAGATACGCAGTATTTT. This translates into CASSLVGRGSTDTQYF.

The rearrangement links TRBV5-4 to TRBJ2-7; D possibly corresponds to TRBD2 (6 bases). Germline V CDR1 and CDR2: SGHNT, YYREEE (reference sequence). Trimming took 4 bases from V and 3 from J, leaving 11 bases between them. There are 13 residues in the CDR3. This CDR3 is CASSGTDRYEQYF. DNA of the CDR3: TGTGCCAGCAGCGGGACTGATCGCTACGAGCAGTACTTC.

J is TRBJ1-2 and V is TRBV19; TRBD1 might be the D (5 bases). Deletions cut 5 bases from V and 5 bases from J, with 12 bases between. This CDR3 has 13 amino acids. Germline values: CDR1 LNHDA, CDR2 SQIVND (reference sequence). CDR3 region: CASSPNRLYGYTF. Here the CDR3 DNA reads TGTGCCAGTAGTCCGAACAGGTTATATGGCTACACCTTC.

This clone is classed as medium-sized. This rearrangement joins TRBV7-8 to TRBJ2-7, with D tentatively TRBD1 (6 bases). The germline V and J ends were trimmed by 5 bases and 2 bases, with 10 bases remaining between them. Germline CDR1 reads SGHVS; CDR2 reads FQNEAQ. This CDR3 has 13 residues. CDR3 in amino acids: CASSPGQPYEQYF. The CDR3, as DNA: TGTGCCAGCAGCCCCGGACAGCCCTACGAGCAGTACTTC. Drawing the rest from reference TRBV7-8 and TRBJ2-7, the complete variable domain is GAGVSQSPRYKVAKRGQDVALRCDPISGHVSLFWYQQALGQGPEFLTYFQNEAQLDKSGLPSDRFFAERPEGSVSTLKIQRTQQEDSAVYLCASSPGQPYEQYFGPGTRLTVT.

The chain carries TRBV9 and TRBJ2-3, with D tentatively TRBD1 (6 bases). V was trimmed by 1 base and J by 1 base, leaving 7 bases between them. This CDR3 contains 14 residues. Germline V gene sequence: CDR1 SGDLS, CDR2 YYNGEE. CDR3 coding DNA: TGTGCCAGCAGCGTAAACAGGGGCACAGATACGCAGTATTTT. Its translation: CASSVNRGTDTQYF.